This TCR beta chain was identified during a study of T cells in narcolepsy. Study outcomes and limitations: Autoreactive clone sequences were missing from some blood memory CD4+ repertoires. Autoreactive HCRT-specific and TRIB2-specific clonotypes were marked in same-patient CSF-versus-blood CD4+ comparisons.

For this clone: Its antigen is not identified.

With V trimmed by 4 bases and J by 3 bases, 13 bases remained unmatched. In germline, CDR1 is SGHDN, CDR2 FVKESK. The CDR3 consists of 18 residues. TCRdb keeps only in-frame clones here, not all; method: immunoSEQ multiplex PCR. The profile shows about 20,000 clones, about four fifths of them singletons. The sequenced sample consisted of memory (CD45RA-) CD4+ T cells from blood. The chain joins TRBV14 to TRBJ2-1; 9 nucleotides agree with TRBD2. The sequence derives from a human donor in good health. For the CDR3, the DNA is TGTGCCAGCAGCCTTTTGGCGGGAGGGCTTTCAGGCTACAATGAGCAGTTCTTC. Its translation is CASSLLAGGLSGYNEQFF.